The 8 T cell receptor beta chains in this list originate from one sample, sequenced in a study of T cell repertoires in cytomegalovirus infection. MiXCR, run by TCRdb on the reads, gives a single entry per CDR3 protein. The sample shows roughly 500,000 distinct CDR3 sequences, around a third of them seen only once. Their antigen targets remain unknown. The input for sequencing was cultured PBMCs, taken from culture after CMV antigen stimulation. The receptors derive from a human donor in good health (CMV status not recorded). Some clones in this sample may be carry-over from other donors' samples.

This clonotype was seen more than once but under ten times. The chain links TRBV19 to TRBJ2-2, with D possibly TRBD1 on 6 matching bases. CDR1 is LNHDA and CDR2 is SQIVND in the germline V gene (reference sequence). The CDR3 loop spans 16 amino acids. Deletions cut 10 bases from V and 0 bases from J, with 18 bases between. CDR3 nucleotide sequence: TGTGCCACAATAGGCAGGGGAGTCGCGAACACCGGGGAGCTGTTTTTT. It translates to CATIGRGVANTGELFF.

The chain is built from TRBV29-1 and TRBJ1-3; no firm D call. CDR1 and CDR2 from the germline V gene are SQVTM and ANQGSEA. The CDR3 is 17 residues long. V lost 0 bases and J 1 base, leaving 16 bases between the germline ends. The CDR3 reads CSVEDGSRKRSGNTIYF. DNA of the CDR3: TGCAGCGTTGAAGATGGATCCCGGAAACGATCTGGAAACACCATATATTTT.

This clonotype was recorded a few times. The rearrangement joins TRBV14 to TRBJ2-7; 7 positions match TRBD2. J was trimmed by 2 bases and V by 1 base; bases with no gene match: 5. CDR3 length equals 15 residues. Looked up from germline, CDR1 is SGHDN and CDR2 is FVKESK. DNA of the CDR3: TGTGCCAGCAGCCAAGGGACTAGTATTACCTACGAGCAGTACGTC. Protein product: CASSQGTSITYEQYV.

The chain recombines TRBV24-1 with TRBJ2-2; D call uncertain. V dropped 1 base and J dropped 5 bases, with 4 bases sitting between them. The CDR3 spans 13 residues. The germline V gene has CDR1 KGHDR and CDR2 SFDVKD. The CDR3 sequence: CATSDFRTGELFF. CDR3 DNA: TGTGCCACCAGTGATTTCCGGACCGGGGAGCTGTTTTTT.

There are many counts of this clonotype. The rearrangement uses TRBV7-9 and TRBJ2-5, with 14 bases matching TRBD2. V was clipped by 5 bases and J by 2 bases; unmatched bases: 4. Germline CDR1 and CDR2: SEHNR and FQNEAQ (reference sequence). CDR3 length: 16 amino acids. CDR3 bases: TGTGCCAGCAGCCCCGGACTAGCGGGAGGACAAGAGACCCAGTACTTC. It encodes CASSPGLAGGQETQYF.

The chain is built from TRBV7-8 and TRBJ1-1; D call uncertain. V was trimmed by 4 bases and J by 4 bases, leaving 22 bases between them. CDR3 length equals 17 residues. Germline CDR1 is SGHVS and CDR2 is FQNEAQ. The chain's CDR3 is CASSSREMGSTGTEAFF. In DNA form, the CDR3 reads TGTGCCAGCAGCTCCCGGGAAATGGGCTCAACGGGCACTGAAGCTTTCTTT. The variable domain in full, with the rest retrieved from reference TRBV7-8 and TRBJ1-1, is GAGVSQSPRYKVAKRGQDVALRCDPISGHVSLFWYQQALGQGPEFLTYFQNEAQLDKSGLPSDRFFAERPEGSVSTLKIQRTQQEDSAVYLCASSSREMGSTGTEAFFGQGTRLTVV.

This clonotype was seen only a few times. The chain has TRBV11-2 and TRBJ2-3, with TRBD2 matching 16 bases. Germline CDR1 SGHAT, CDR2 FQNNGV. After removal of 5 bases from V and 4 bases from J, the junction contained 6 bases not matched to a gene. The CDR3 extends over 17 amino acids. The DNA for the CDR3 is TGTGCCAGCAGCCGGGGGACTAGCGGGAGGGCAGCAGATACGCAGTATTTT. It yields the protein CASSRGTSGRAADTQYF.

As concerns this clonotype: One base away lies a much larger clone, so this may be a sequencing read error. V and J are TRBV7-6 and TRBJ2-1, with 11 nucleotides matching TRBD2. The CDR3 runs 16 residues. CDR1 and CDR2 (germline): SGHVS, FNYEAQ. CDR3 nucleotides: TGTGCCAGCAGCCGAGCCACTAGCGGGAGTTACAATGAGCAGTCCTTC. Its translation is CASSRATSGSYNEQSF.